This T cell receptor beta chain originates from a study of patients and donors after allogeneic stem cell transplantation. Trimming took 8 bases from V and 7 from J, leaving 25 bases between them. The CDR3 length is 16 residues. CDR1 is SGHRS and CDR2 is YFSETQ in the germline V gene. There are a few counts of this clonotype. From the RT-PCR reads, TCRdb called clonotypes with MiXCR, one entry per CDR3 protein. The sample consists of hundreds of thousands of distinct CDR3 sequences, 35% to 45% of them appearing once. The gene calls are TRBV5-1 and TRBJ1-5; D unclear. The sequenced sample consisted of blood, either unsorted or a sorted T cell fraction (not recorded which). The sequence came from a human donor who was either an allogeneic HSCT recipient or a stem cell or donor lymphocyte infusion donor (not recorded which). It is not recorded whose cells these are; they may come from a transplant donor. The CDR3 sequence is CASITESFGHYQPQHF. CDR3 sequence (DNA): TGCGCCAGTATTACCGAATCCTTCGGGCATTACCAGCCCCAGCATTTT.